These 21 T cell receptor beta chains were all obtained from the same sample, sequenced in a study of T cell repertoires in cytomegalovirus infection. TCRdb reprocessed the reads with MiXCR, giving one entry per CDR3 protein. This table has some 600,000 distinct CDR3 sequences, approximately 24% appearing once. What was sequenced was CD8+ T cells from PBMCs. These receptors originate from a human donor in good health (CMV status not recorded). Some clones in this sample may be carry-over from other donors' samples.

The chain joins TRBV29-1 to TRBJ2-2, with TRBD2 identical over 8 bases. With 6 bases clipped from V and 4 bases from J, the junction kept 7 bases outside the gene matches. CDR1 and CDR2 from the germline V gene are SQVTM and ANQGSEA. The CDR3 sequence is 14 residues long. The CDR3 DNA is TGCAGCGTCGTCCAGCGGGGGACCACCGGGGAGCTGTTTTTT. This encodes CSVVQRGTTGELFF.

This clonotype was recorded at least ten times. A clone one base away is much larger, so this may be a read error. The chain combines TRBV7-9 with TRBJ2-2, with no clear D. V lost 2 bases, J lost 9 bases, and 4 bases lay in between. This CDR3 is 11 amino acids long. Per the germline V gene, CDR1 is SEHNR and CDR2 is FQNEAQ (reference sequence). The CDR3 DNA sequence: TGTGCCAGCAGCTTATCCTGGGAGCTGTTTTTT. Its protein product is CASSLSWELFF.

V gene TRBV4-3 combines with J gene TRBJ2-2; D ambiguous. Trimming took off 6 bases at V and 4 bases at J, with 6 bases between the two ends. The germline V gene has CDR1 LGHNA and CDR2 YSLEER. The CDR3 extends over 12 amino acids. The CDR3 sequence: CASRAPTGELFF. Here the CDR3 DNA reads TGCGCCAGCAGGGCACCCACCGGGGAGCTGTTTTTT.

This chain connects TRBV29-1 to TRBJ1-1; no clear D gene. This CDR3 has 12 amino acids. Germline values: CDR1 SQVTM, CDR2 ANQGSEA. Between the trimmed V and J ends, which lost 3 bases and 5 bases, there was a span of 10 bases. CDR3 region: CSVDSGVTEAFF. The CDR3 region has the DNA TGCAGCGTTGATTCCGGGGTAACTGAAGCTTTCTTT.

DNA of the CDR3: TGCAGTGCCCGGACTAGCGGGGGCTACGAGCAGTACGTC. The encoded protein is CSARTSGGYEQYV. The chain carries TRBV20-1 and TRBJ2-7, with 13 bases aligning to TRBD2. The CDR3 has 13 residues. Germline V gene lookup returns CDR1 DFQATT and CDR2 SNEGSKA (reference sequence). Trimming removed 6 bases from V and 3 bases from J; junction bases left unmatched: 2.

This clonotype was detected ten times or more. The V and J genes are TRBV12-3 or TRBV12-4 and TRBJ2-7, with D unresolved. The ends were cut back, 5 bases at V and 6 bases at J, with 11 bases in the middle. The CDR3 runs 12 residues. CDR3 loop: CASSPGRIEQYF. The DNA for the CDR3 is TGTGCCAGCAGTCCTGGTCGCATCGAGCAGTACTTC.

This clonotype was counted at least ten times. This chain connects TRBV7-9 to TRBJ1-1; D gene unclear. This CDR3 has 14 amino acids. V lost 1 base to trimming and J lost 4 bases, with 10 bases between them. Germline V lookup: CDR1 SEHNR, CDR2 FQNEAQ (reference sequence). The CDR3 bases are TGTGCCAGCAGCTTAGATTTGGGCCTCACTGAAGCTTTCTTT. Its protein is CASSLDLGLTEAFF.

There are many counts of this clonotype. The gene calls are TRBV7-6 and TRBJ2-5, with 7 bases identical to TRBD1. Germline CDR1 SGHVS, CDR2 FNYEAQ. The CDR3 length is 12 residues. Trimming took 5 bases from V and 5 from J; bases not matched to a gene: 2. This CDR3 is CASSPQGETQYF. CDR3 DNA: TGTGCCAGCAGCCCACAGGGGGAGACCCAGTACTTC.

This clonotype occurred many times. The J gene is TRBJ2-3, the V gene TRBV7-6, with 9 nucleotides matching TRBD2. V lost 1 base to trimming and J lost 2 bases; unmatched junction nucleotides: 4. The germline V gene encodes CDR1 SGHVS and CDR2 FNYEAQ. The CDR3 length is 16 residues. The CDR3 region is CASSLEASGATDTQYF. CDR3 coding DNA: TGTGCCAGCAGCTTAGAAGCTAGCGGGGCCACAGATACGCAGTATTTT.

The CDR3 sequence: CASGQRGRLAGELFF. CDR3 DNA sequence: TGTGCCAGCGGACAAAGGGGGCGCCTCGCCGGGGAGCTGTTTTTT. The rearrangement links TRBV28 to TRBJ2-2, with 7 bases aligning to TRBD1. The CDR3 has 15 residues. With 8 bases clipped from V and 6 bases from J, the junction kept 12 bases outside the gene matches. CDR1 is MDHEN, CDR2 SYDVKM, per germline. Variable domain in full (rest from reference TRBV28 and TRBJ2-2): DVKVTQSSRYLVKRTGEKVFLECVQDMDHENMFWYRQDPGLGLRLIYFSYDVKMKEKGDIPEGYSVSREKKERFSLILESASTNQTSMYLCASGQRGRLAGELFFGEGSRLTVL.

This clonotype was detected only a few times. This chain links TRBV29-1 with TRBJ1-2; D is undetermined. The CDR3 runs to 11 residues. V lost 4 bases, J lost 0 bases, and 3 bases lay in between. Germline-derived CDR1 and CDR2 are SQVTM and ANQGSEA. For the CDR3, the DNA is TGCAGCGTTGGCACTAACTATGGCTACACCTTC. Translating it yields CSVGTNYGYTF.

This clonotype has only a few counts. The V call is TRBV10-3, the J call TRBJ2-2, with 7 bases fitting TRBD1. CDR3 length: 14 amino acids. The V and J ends lost 2 bases and 6 bases, in that order; junction bases with no gene match: 3. CDR1 and CDR2 from the germline V gene are ENHRY and SYGVKD. CDR3 DNA: TGTGCCATCAGTGAGCAGGGGGAACCCGGGGAGCTGTTTTTT. Translating gives CAISEQGEPGELFF.

V and J are TRBV6-6 and TRBJ2-7; 8 positions match TRBD1. CDR3 length equals 16 residues. With V trimmed by 2 bases and J by 0 bases, 6 bases remained unmatched. CDR1 MNHNY and CDR2 SVGAGI come from the germline V gene (reference sequence). The CDR3 region has the DNA TGTGCCAGCAGTTACCTGGGACAGGCGAGCTCCTACGAGCAGTACTTC. Amino acid sequence: CASSYLGQASSYEQYF.

This sequence joins TRBV15 and TRBJ2-3; a weak D match, TRBD1 (5 bases). CDR3 length equals 17 residues. In germline, CDR1 is LNHNV, CDR2 YYDKDF (reference sequence). V lost 0 bases, J lost 0 bases, and 13 bases lay in between. CDR3 coding DNA: TGTGCCACCAGCAGAGATGATTACAGGATGAGCACAGATACGCAGTATTTT. As protein: CATSRDDYRMSTDTQYF.

The chain uses TRBV20-1 and TRBJ2-1, with 12 bases aligning to TRBD2. Trimming removed 1 base from V and 0 bases from J; junction bases left unmatched: 7. The V gene's germline CDR1 is DFQATT and CDR2 SNEGSKA (reference sequence). The length of the CDR3 is 18 residues. CDR3: CSARGVGLAGPSYNEQFF. CDR3 nucleotides: TGCAGTGCTAGAGGGGTCGGACTAGCGGGGCCCTCCTACAATGAGCAGTTCTTC.

V gene TRBV28 combines with J gene TRBJ2-4; 8 nucleotides align to TRBD1. J was trimmed by 0 bases and V by 5 bases; bases with no gene match: 12. This CDR3 is built from 18 residues. Germline V gives CDR1 MDHEN, CDR2 SYDVKM. For the CDR3, the DNA is TGTGCCAGCAGTCCACAGAGGACAGGGTCTATAGCCAAAAACATTCAGTACTTC. This sequence encodes CASSPQRTGSIAKNIQYF.

The table lists this clonotype with a few counts. The V and J genes are TRBV7-8 and TRBJ2-5; 7 bases line up with TRBD2. With V trimmed by 1 base and J by 1 base, 18 bases remained unmatched. CDR1 is SGHVS, CDR2 FQNEAQ, per germline. The CDR3 contains 20 residues. CDR3 coding DNA: TGTGCCAGCAGCTTAGAAGACCGCGGGGGAGGGGCGAATATCCAAGAGACCCAGTACTTC. Its translation is CASSLEDRGGGANIQETQYF.

V usage is TRBV27 and J usage is TRBJ2-4; 8 bases agree with TRBD1. Trimming cost V 7 bases and J 6 bases; bases outside gene matches: 2. From germline, CDR1 is MNHEY and CDR2 SMNVEV (reference sequence). The CDR3 extends over 12 amino acids. The CDR3 region is CASTDRANIQYF. CDR3 sequence (DNA): TGTGCCAGCACGGACAGGGCAAACATTCAGTACTTC.

For this clonotype: A single base separates this from a much larger clone, so it may be a read error. J is TRBJ2-1 and V is TRBV7-8, with 10 bases matching TRBD2. Germline V gene lookup returns CDR1 SGHVS and CDR2 FQNEAQ. This CDR3 spans 13 amino acids. CDR3 region: CAGSLASGGKQFF. Written as DNA, the CDR3 is TGTGCCGGCAGCTTAGCTAGCGGGGGAAAGCAGTTCTTC.

This clonotype was found a few times. The chain combines TRBV6-2 or TRBV6-3 with TRBJ1-5; 7 bases map to TRBD1. Germline V gene sequence: CDR1 MNHEY, CDR2 SVGEGT. The CDR3 consists of 16 residues. V shed 4 bases and J 1 base; nucleotides not matched to a gene: 7. This chain's CDR3 is CASSSTPRGSNQPQHF. CDR3 in DNA: TGTGCCAGCAGTTCCACCCCCAGGGGGAGCAATCAGCCCCAGCATTTT.

The chain joins TRBV7-6 to TRBJ2-1; D not certain. The V gene lost 1 base and the J gene lost 1 base, with 11 bases spanning the gap. The CDR3 runs to 16 residues. Germline CDR1 and CDR2: SGHVS and FNYEAQ. For the CDR3, the DNA is TGTGCCAGCAGCTTAGACTACCTGGGGTCCTACAATGAGCAGTTCTTC. This translates into CASSLDYLGSYNEQFF. Supplemented by reference TRBV7-6 and TRBJ2-1, the full variable domain reads GAGVSQSPRYKVTKRGQDVALRCDPISGHVSLYWYRQALGQGPEFLTYFNYEAQQDKSGLPNDRFSAERPEGSISTLTIQRTEQRDSAMYRCASSLDYLGSYNEQFFGPGTRLTVL.